This entry features one T cell receptor (beta chain) sequence. Its antigen is currently unknown. This sample is part of a study of monozygotic twins with inflammatory bowel disease. Broader study findings: Other individuals had fewer clonotypes in common with IBD patients than with healthy twins, especially with disease activity. On the inverse Simpson index, IBD patients scored lower for TCRbeta diversity than healthy co-twins.

Researchers put TCRalpha and TCRbeta cDNA through two nested PCRs lasting around 15 and 10 cycles. Each CDR3 protein gets one entry in TCRdb, which reprocessed the 5' RACE reads and gives no DNA. Recorded for this sample: about 420,000 distinct CDR3 sequences. CDR1 is SGDLS, CDR2 YYNGEE, per germline. The CDR3 extends over 16 amino acids. The rearrangement joins TRBV9 to TRBJ2-2; TCRdb lists TRBD2, though no DNA is available to test this call. Source material: blood. The receptor's source is a human donor with ulcerative colitis or Crohn's disease, or a healthy co-twin of an affected twin (not recorded which). The CDR3 region is CASSAKLAGVTGELFF.